A single sample is the source of the 24 T cell receptor beta chains below, sequenced in a study of blood T cell repertoires in COVID-19. Profiling relied on immunoSEQ multiplex PCR, and the TCRdb table lists in-frame clones only, not all of them. The sample yields hundreds of thousands of clones, over 80% seen once. The sequenced sample consisted of peripheral blood. These receptors all come from a woman in her forties or fifties with active or convalescent COVID-19.

The chain has TRBV6-6 and TRBJ1-1; TRBD1 might be the D (5 bases). Germline V gives CDR1 MNHNY, CDR2 SVGAGI (reference sequence). The V end lost 6 bases, the J end lost 0 bases, and 8 bases lay between the germline ends. The CDR3 has 13 amino acids. CDR3 region: CASRLTVNTEAFF. The DNA of the CDR3 is TGTGCCAGCAGATTGACAGTGAACACTGAAGCTTTCTTT.

The chain employs TRBV19 and TRBJ2-5; 8 nucleotides agree with TRBD1. CDR1 LNHDA and CDR2 SQIVND come from the germline V gene (reference sequence). Trimming cost V 4 bases and J 7 bases; bases outside gene matches: 17. This CDR3 is built from 17 residues. This CDR3 is CASSRSSWTGIRGTQYF. CDR3 sequence (DNA): TGTGCCAGTAGTAGGTCGTCCTGGACAGGGATTCGTGGGACCCAGTACTTC.

The rearrangement uses TRBV14 and TRBJ2-4, with 12 bases identical to TRBD2. This CDR3 is 17 amino acids long. The germline V gene has CDR1 SGHDN and CDR2 FVKESK. V lost 4 bases and J lost 2; bases outside the gene matches: 6. The CDR3 sequence is CASSLAGLAGTKNIQYF. The CDR3 nucleotides read TGTGCCAGCAGCCTAGCCGGACTAGCGGGAACCAAAAACATTCAGTACTTC.

The V call is TRBV4-2, the J call TRBJ2-7, with TRBD2 identical over 7 bases. Per germline, CDR1 LGHNA and CDR2 YNFKEQ. The CDR3 has 18 residues. The junction had 17 bases not matched to a gene; V was cut back by 4 bases and J by 2 bases. The CDR3 loop reads CASSPQVASGRVTYEQYF. CDR3 in DNA: TGTGCCAGCAGCCCCCAGGTCGCTAGCGGTCGTGTAACCTACGAGCAGTACTTC.

This clone has only one observation. The J gene is TRBJ1-6, the V gene TRBV7-8; D gene ambiguous. The CDR3 extends over 13 amino acids. CDR1 and CDR2 (germline): SGHVS, FQNEAQ. The V end was cut by 5 bases, the J end by 8 bases, with 10 bases between. The CDR3 protein is CASSETNHSPLHF. The CDR3 region has the DNA TGTGCCAGCAGCGAAACAAACCATTCACCCCTCCACTTT.

The CDR3 DNA reads TGTGCCATCAGTGAGTCAAGGGGACAGGGATCTGGAAACACCATATATTTT. Translation: CAISESRGQGSGNTIYF. The rearrangement joins TRBV10-3 to TRBJ1-3; 9 bases are a match to TRBD1. From germline, CDR1 is ENHRY and CDR2 SYGVKD. This CDR3 is built from 17 residues. Germline trimming cut 0 bases from V and 1 base from J; bases unmatched to any gene: 4.

V and J are TRBV30 and TRBJ2-5; TRBD2 aligns across 11 bases. The V gene end was trimmed by 0 bases and the J gene end by 5 bases; junction bases not matched to a gene: 5. CDR3 size: 15 residues. The germline V gene encodes CDR1 GTSNPN and CDR2 SVGIG (reference sequence). CDR3 amino acids: CAWSVLAGGRETQYF. CDR3 sequence (DNA): TGTGCCTGGAGTGTCCTAGCGGGAGGAAGGGAGACCCAGTACTTC.

The chain uses TRBV19 and TRBJ1-2, with TRBD1 matching over 7 bases. This CDR3 has 15 amino acids. Germline CDR1 reads LNHDA; CDR2 reads SQIVND (reference sequence). Germline trimming cut 7 bases from V and 4 bases from J; bases unmatched to any gene: 12. CDR3 nucleotide sequence: TGTGCCAGTAACCCTGGACAGGAGCCTGCCTATGGCTACACCTTC. This sequence encodes CASNPGQEPAYGYTF.

The chain recombines TRBV6-6 with TRBJ1-2; possible D gene TRBD1, 5 bases. The CDR3 sequence is 14 residues long. Germline V gene sequence: CDR1 MNHNY, CDR2 SVGAGI (reference sequence). V shed 0 bases and J shed 6 bases, with 11 bases lying between them. CDR3 protein: CASSYSIGADGYTF. In DNA, the CDR3 is TGTGCCAGCAGTTACTCGATAGGGGCCGATGGCTACACCTTC.

The chain joins TRBV28 to TRBJ1-5; no definite D call. CDR3 length equals 13 residues. From germline, CDR1 is MDHEN and CDR2 SYDVKM. Trimming took off 7 bases at V and 7 bases at J, with 14 bases between the two ends. CDR3 residues: CASNLRAGQPQHF. The CDR3 coding sequence is TGTGCCAGCAACCTTAGAGCGGGGCAGCCCCAGCATTTT.

The chain is built from TRBV7-2 and TRBJ2-5; TRBD1 matches 8 bases. CDR3 length: 15 amino acids. Germline V gene sequence: CDR1 SGHTA, CDR2 FQGNSA. Trimming at V came to 3 bases and at J to 5 bases, leaving 8 bases not matched to a gene. CDR3 coding DNA: TGTGCCAGCAGCTTCCAGAACAACAGGGGGGAGACCCAGTACTTC. Its translation is CASSFQNNRGETQYF.

CDR3: CAWTIQGSGEAFF. The CDR3 DNA reads TGTGCCTGGACCATTCAGGGTTCAGGTGAAGCTTTCTTT. The chain employs TRBV30 and TRBJ1-1; TRBD1 is a possible D gene (5 bases). Germline V gives CDR1 GTSNPN, CDR2 SVGIG (reference sequence). Trimming removed 4 bases from V and 7 bases from J, with 16 bases in between. CDR3 length equals 13 residues.

This clone was seen only a few times. This chain links TRBV6-6 with TRBJ2-2; 13 bases fit TRBD2. Germline assignment: CDR1 MNHNY and CDR2 SVGAGI (reference sequence). After removal of 6 bases from V and 5 bases from J, the junction contained 0 bases not matched to a gene. The CDR3 has 14 residues. CDR3 DNA sequence: TGTGCCAGCAGGACTAGCGGGGGGACCGGGGAGCTGTTTTTT. Its translation: CASRTSGGTGELFF.

This rearrangement joins TRBV5-1 to TRBJ1-1, with a tentative D call TRBD1 (5 bases). CDR1 and CDR2 from the germline V gene are SGHRS and YFSETQ. CDR3 size: 14 residues. V lost 0 bases and J lost 4, with 10 bases in between. CDR3 sequence (DNA): TGCGCCAGCAGCTTGGGGTGGGGGGTCACTGAAGCTTTCTTT. Translated: CASSLGWGVTEAFF.

This chain uses TRBV6-5 with TRBJ2-7; D possibly corresponds to TRBD2 (6 bases). V shed 8 bases and J shed 3 bases, with 11 bases lying between them. Germline V gene sequence: CDR1 MNHEY, CDR2 SVGAGI. The CDR3 extends over 12 amino acids. CDR3 nucleotides: TGTGCCAGCGCGGGGATTGGCTACGAGCAGTACTTC. Residues: CASAGIGYEQYF.

The chain combines TRBV7-2 with TRBJ2-3, with unresolved D. The V gene's germline CDR1 is SGHTA and CDR2 FQGNSA. The CDR3 is made up of 14 amino acids. V was shortened by 2 bases and J by 4 bases, with 10 bases between the two germline ends. This CDR3 is CASSLQSGPDTQYF. CDR3 sequence (DNA): TGTGCCAGCAGCTTACAGAGTGGGCCAGATACGCAGTATTTT.

V usage is TRBV2 and J usage is TRBJ2-1, with TRBD2 matching over 8 bases. Trimming removed 5 bases from V and 3 bases from J; junction bases left unmatched: 6. Germline V gene data show CDR1 as SNHLY and CDR2 as FYNNEI. This CDR3 is built from 15 residues. CDR3 DNA: TGTGCCAGCAGTTCAGCGGGAGTGGGCTACAATGAGCAGTTCTTC. It translates to CASSSAGVGYNEQFF.

The rearrangement joins TRBV29-1 to TRBJ2-2; D is unresolved. Germline CDR1 reads SQVTM; CDR2 reads ANQGSEA. Trimming shortened V by 1 base and J by 7 bases, and 16 bases separated the two germline ends. The CDR3 is made up of 15 amino acids. Written as DNA, the CDR3 is TGCAGCGTTGAAGCAAGAGGCCCCTCGGGCGGGGAGCTGTTTTTT. It codes for CSVEARGPSGGELFF.

This sequence joins TRBV19 and TRBJ1-2, with D possibly matching TRBD1 (5 bases). Germline CDR1 and CDR2: LNHDA and SQIVND (reference sequence). The V gene lost 5 bases and the J gene lost 4 bases, with 26 bases spanning the gap. The CDR3 totals 18 residues. CDR3: CASSARGGLRTTIYGYTF. The CDR3 nucleotides read TGTGCCAGTAGTGCCCGTGGGGGACTACGGACGACCATCTATGGCTACACCTTC.

CDR3 DNA: TGTGCCAGTAGTCCTTCGGGGGAAGAGACCCAGTACTTC. Amino acid sequence: CASSPSGEETQYF. The chain employs TRBV19 and TRBJ2-5; possible D gene TRBD2, 6 bases. The germline CDR1 and CDR2 sequences are LNHDA and SQIVND (reference sequence). The CDR3 covers 13 residues. Trimming took 5 bases from V and 3 from J, leaving 10 bases between them.

The genes are TRBV9 and TRBJ2-7; D possibly corresponds to TRBD1 (5 bases). The CDR3 sequence is 16 residues long. Per germline, CDR1 SGDLS and CDR2 YYNGEE. Between the trimmed V and J ends, which lost 0 bases and 5 bases, there was a span of 18 bases. The CDR3, as DNA: TGTGCCAGCAGCGTAGCTGTAGGGGCCGTCAACCACGAGCAGTACTTC. Amino acid sequence: CASSVAVGAVNHEQYF.

This chain uses TRBV12-3 or TRBV12-4 with TRBJ2-7, with 14 bases identical to TRBD2. V was pared by 9 bases and J by 6 bases, with 4 bases of the junction left unmatched. This CDR3 region has 13 residues. DNA of the CDR3: TGTGCCAGTCTGGGACTAGCGGGAGCCGAGCAGTACTTC. As protein: CASLGLAGAEQYF.

CDR3 nucleotides: TGTGCCAGCAGTTACTTAGGAGGATCCTACAATGAGCAGTTCTTC. Translation gives CASSYLGGSYNEQFF. The chain uses TRBV6-5 and TRBJ2-1, with a tentative D call TRBD2 (5 bases). V lost 1 base and J lost 1, with 8 bases in between. The germline gives CDR1 MNHEY, CDR2 SVGAGI. The CDR3 length is 15 residues.

The chain employs TRBV19 and TRBJ2-1, with 8 positions matching TRBD2. This CDR3 has 15 residues. Trimming cost V 4 bases and J 8 bases; bases outside gene matches: 10. Germline-derived CDR1 and CDR2 are LNHDA and SQIVND (reference sequence). The CDR3 sequence is CASSRYGRAGHEQFF. In DNA, the CDR3 is TGTGCCAGTAGTAGGTACGGGAGGGCGGGTCATGAGCAGTTCTTC.